This T cell receptor (beta chain) was documented in a study of T cell changes during pregnancy in multiple sclerosis. TCRdb's copy holds only in-frame clones and misses some; the assay was immunoSEQ multiplex PCR. The data contain approximately 23,000 clones, approximately 90% of them singletons. Germline CDR1 LNHNV, CDR2 YYDKDF (reference sequence). V gave up 3 bases and J gave up 0 bases; unmatched junction bases: 4. CDR3 length equals 16 residues. The chain links TRBV15 to TRBJ1-1, with 10 bases matching TRBD1. The source of this sequence is a female donor with multiple sclerosis, enrolled in a pregnancy study. The material was CD8+ T cells from peripheral blood mononuclear cells, obtained in the first trimester of pregnancy. In nucleotides, the CDR3 is TGTGCCACCAGCAGGACAGGGGGCGGAATGAACACTGAAGCTTTCTTT. Translation: CATSRTGGGMNTEAFF.